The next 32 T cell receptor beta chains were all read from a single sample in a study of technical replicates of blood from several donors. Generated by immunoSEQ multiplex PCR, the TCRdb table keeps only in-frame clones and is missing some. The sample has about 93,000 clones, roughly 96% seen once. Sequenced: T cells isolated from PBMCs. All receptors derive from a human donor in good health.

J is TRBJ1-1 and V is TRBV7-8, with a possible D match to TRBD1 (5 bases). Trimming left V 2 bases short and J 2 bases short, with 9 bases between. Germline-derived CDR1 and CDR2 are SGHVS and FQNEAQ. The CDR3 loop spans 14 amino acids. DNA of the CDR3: TGTGCCAGCAGCTTAAACCAGGGAAACACTGAAGCTTTCTTT. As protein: CASSLNQGNTEAFF.

CDR3 sequence: CAAQQGHGTEAFF. The CDR3 coding sequence is TGTGCCGCCCAACAGGGCCACGGCACTGAAGCTTTCTTT. V usage is TRBV6-5 and J usage is TRBJ1-1, with a weak D call TRBD1 (6 bases). With 11 bases removed from V and 4 bases from J, the gap between germline ends came to 17 bases. Germline CDR1 is MNHEY and CDR2 is SVGAGI. The CDR3 has 13 amino acids.

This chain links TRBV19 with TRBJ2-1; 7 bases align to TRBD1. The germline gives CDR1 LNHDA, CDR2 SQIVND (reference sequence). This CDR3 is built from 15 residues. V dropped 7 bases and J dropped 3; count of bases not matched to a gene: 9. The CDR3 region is CASTATGKVYNEQFF. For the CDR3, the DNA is TGTGCCAGTACCGCGACAGGGAAAGTCTACAATGAGCAGTTCTTC.

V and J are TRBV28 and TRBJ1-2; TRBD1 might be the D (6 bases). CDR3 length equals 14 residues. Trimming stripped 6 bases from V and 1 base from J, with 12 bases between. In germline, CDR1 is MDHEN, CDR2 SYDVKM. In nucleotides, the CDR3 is TGTGCCAGCAGCTCGAGGGGGAGTAACTATGGCTACACCTTC. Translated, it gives CASSSRGSNYGYTF.

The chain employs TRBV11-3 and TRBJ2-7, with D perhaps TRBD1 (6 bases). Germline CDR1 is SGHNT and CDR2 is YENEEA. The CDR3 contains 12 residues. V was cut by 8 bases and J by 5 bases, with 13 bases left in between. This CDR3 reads CASHSGANEQYF. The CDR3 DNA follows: TGTGCCAGCCATTCAGGGGCCAACGAGCAGTACTTC. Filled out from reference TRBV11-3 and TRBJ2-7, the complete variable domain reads EAGVVQSPRYKIIEKKQPVAFWCNPISGHNTLYWYLQNLGQGPELLIRYENEEAVDDSQLPKDRFSAERLKGVDSTLKIQPAELGDSAVYLCASHSGANEQYFGPGTRLTVT.

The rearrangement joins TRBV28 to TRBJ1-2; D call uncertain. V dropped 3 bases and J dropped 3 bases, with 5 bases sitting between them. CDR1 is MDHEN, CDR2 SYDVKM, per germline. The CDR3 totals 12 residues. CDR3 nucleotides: TGTGCCAGCAGTTTGGGAGACTATGGCTACACCTTC. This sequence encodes CASSLGDYGYTF.

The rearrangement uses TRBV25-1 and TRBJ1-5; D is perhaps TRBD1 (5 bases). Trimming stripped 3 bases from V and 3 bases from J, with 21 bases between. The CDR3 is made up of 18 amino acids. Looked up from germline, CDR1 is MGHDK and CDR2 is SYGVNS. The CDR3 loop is CASSDPERGSGHNQPQHF. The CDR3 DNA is TGTGCCAGCAGTGACCCCGAGCGGGGGTCGGGGCACAATCAGCCCCAGCATTTT. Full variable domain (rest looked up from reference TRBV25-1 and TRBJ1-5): EADIYQTPRYLVIGTGKKITLECSQTMGHDKMYWYQQDPGMELHLIHYSYGVNSTEKGDLSSESTVSRIRTEHFPLTLESARPSHTSQYLCASSDPERGSGHNQPQHFGDGTRLSIL.

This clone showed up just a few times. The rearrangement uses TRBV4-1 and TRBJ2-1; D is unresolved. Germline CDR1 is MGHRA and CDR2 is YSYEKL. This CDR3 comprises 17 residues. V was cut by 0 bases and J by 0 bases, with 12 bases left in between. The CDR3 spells CASSQDRARSSYNEQFF. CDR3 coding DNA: TGCGCCAGCAGCCAAGATCGCGCTAGGAGCTCCTACAATGAGCAGTTCTTC.

CDR3 sequence reads: CASSRDRGGYGYTF. CDR3 bases: TGTGCCAGCAGCCGAGACAGGGGTGGATATGGCTACACCTTC. J is TRBJ1-2 and V is TRBV5-8; 8 bases are a match to TRBD1. Germline-derived CDR1 and CDR2 are SGHTS and YDEGEE. This CDR3 has 14 residues. J was trimmed by 5 bases and V by 4 bases; bases with no gene match: 7.

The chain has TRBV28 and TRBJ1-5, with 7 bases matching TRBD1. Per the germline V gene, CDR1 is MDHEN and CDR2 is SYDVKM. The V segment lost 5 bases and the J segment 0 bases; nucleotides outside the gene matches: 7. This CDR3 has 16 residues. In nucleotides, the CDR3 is TGTGCCAGCAGTAGGACAGGAGTAAATAGCAATCAGCCCCAGCATTTT. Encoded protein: CASSRTGVNSNQPQHF.

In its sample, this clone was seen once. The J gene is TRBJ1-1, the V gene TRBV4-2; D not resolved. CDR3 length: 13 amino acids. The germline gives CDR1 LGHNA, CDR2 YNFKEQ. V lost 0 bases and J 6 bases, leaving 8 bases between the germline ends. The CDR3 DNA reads TGTGCCAGCAGCCAAGATAGTCACCCTGAAGCTTTCTTT. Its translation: CASSQDSHPEAFF.

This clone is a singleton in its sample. CDR3: CASSVSRDTQYF. The CDR3 nucleotides read TGTGCCAGCAGTGTGTCCCGAGATACGCAGTATTTT. This chain links TRBV2 with TRBJ2-3, with D hard to call. V lost 4 bases to trimming and J lost 5 bases, with 7 bases between them. CDR1 SNHLY and CDR2 FYNNEI come from the germline V gene. This CDR3 region has 12 residues. The full variable domain, rest sourced from reference TRBV2 and TRBJ2-3, is EPEVTQTPSHQVTQMGQEVILRCVPISNHLYFYWYRQILGQKVEFLVSFYNNEISEKSEIFDDQFSVERPDGSNFTLKIRSTKLEDSAMYFCASSVSRDTQYFGPGTRLTVL.

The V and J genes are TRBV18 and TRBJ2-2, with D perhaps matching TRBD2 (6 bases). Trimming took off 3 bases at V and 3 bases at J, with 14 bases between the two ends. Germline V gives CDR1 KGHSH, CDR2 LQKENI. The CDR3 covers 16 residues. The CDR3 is CASSPPGERDTGELFF. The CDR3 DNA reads TGTGCCAGCTCACCGCCGGGGGAGAGGGACACCGGGGAGCTGTTTTTT.

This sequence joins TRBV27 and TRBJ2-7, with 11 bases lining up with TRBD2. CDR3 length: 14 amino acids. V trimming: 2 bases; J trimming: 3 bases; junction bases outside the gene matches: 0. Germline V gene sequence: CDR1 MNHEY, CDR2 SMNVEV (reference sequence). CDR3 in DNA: TGTGCCAGCAGTTTAGGGACTAGCGGCTACGAGCAGTACTTC. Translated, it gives CASSLGTSGYEQYF.

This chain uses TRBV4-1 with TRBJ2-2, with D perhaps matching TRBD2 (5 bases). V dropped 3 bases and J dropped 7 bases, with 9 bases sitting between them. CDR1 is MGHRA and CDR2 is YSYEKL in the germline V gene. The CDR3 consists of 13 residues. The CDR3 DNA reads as TGCGCCAGCAGCCATTTCGAGGGCGGGGAGCTGTTTTTT. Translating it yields CASSHFEGGELFF.

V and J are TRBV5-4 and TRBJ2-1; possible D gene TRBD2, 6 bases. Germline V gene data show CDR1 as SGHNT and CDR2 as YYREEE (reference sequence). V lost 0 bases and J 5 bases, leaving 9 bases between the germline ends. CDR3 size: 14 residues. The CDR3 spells CASSLVLANNEQFF. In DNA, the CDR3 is TGTGCCAGCAGCTTGGTACTAGCTAACAATGAGCAGTTCTTC.

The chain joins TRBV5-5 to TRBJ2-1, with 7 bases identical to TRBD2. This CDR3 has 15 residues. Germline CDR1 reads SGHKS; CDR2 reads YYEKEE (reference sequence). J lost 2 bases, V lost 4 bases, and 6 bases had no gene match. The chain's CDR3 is CASSEASGTYNEQFF. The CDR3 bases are TGTGCCAGCAGCGAGGCTAGCGGAACCTACAATGAGCAGTTCTTC.

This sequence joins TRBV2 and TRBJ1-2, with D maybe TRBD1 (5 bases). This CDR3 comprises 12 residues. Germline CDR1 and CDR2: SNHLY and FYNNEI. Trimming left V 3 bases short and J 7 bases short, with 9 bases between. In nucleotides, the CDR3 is TGTGCCAGCAGTGAGAACAGGTCTGGCTACACCTTC. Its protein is CASSENRSGYTF.

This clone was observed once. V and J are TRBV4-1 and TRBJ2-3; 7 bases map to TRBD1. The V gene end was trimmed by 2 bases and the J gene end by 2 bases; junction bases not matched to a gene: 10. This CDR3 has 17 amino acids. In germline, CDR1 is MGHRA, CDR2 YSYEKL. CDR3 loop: CASSQQRRGGTTDTQYF. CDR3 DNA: TGCGCCAGCAGCCAACAGAGACGAGGGGGCACCACAGATACGCAGTATTTT.

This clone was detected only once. The CDR3 sequence is CASSYGGQATGELFF. The CDR3 bases are TGTGCCAGCAGTTACGGGGGACAAGCTACCGGGGAGCTGTTTTTT. J is TRBJ2-2 and V is TRBV6-5; the D gene is possibly TRBD1 (6 bases). V was trimmed by 2 bases and J by 5 bases, leaving 12 bases between them. Per the germline V gene, CDR1 is MNHEY and CDR2 is SVGAGI. The CDR3 runs 15 residues.

CDR3 in amino acids: CSVDIPGSEAFF. CDR3 nucleotides: TGCAGCGTCGATATCCCAGGATCTGAAGCTTTCTTT. This chain joins TRBV29-1 and TRBJ1-1, with no clear D. From germline, CDR1 is SQVTM and CDR2 ANQGSEA. The V and J ends lost 6 bases and 6 bases respectively, with 14 bases between them. The CDR3 loop spans 12 amino acids.

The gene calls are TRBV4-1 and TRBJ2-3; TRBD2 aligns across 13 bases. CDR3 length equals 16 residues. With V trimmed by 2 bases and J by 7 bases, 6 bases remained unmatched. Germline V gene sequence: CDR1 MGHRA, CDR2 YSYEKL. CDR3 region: CASSQLTSGGANTQYF. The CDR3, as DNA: TGCGCCAGCAGCCAACTAACTAGCGGGGGGGCCAATACGCAGTATTTT.

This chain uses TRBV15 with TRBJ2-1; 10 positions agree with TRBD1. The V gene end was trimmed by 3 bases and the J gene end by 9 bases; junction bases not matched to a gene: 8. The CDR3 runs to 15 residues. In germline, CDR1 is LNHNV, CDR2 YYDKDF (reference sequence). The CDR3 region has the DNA TGTGCCACCAGCAGGGACCGGACAGGGGGGATTGAGCAGTTCTTC. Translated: CATSRDRTGGIEQFF.

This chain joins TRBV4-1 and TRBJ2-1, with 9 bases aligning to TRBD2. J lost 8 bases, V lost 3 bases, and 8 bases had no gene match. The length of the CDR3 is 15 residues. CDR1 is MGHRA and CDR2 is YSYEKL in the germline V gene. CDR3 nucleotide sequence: TGCGCCAGCAGCCACGGGTATAGCGGGAGTGATGAGCAGTTCTTC. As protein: CASSHGYSGSDEQFF.

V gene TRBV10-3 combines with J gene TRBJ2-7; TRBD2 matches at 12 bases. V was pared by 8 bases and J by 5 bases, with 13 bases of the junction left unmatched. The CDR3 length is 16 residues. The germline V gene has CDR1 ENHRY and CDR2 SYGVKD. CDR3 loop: CAIAQPTSGRFDEQYF. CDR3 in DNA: TGTGCCATCGCCCAGCCAACTAGCGGGAGGTTCGACGAGCAGTACTTC.

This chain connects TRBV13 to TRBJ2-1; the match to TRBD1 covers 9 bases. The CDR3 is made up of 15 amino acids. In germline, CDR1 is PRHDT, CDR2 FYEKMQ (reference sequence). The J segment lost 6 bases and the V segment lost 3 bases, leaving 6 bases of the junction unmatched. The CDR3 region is CASSFLGQGFNEQFF. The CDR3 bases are TGTGCCAGCAGCTTCCTCGGACAGGGGTTCAATGAGCAGTTCTTC.

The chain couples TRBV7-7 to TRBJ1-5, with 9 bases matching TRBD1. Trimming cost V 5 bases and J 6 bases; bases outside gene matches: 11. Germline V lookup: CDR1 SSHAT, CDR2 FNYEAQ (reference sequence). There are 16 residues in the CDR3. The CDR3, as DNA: TGTGCCAGCAGCCCAGGGACAGGGACATCTTTTCAGCCCCAGCATTTT. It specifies CASSPGTGTSFQPQHF.

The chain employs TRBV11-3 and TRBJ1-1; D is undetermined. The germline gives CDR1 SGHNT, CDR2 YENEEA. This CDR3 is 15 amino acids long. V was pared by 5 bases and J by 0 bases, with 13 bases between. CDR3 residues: CASSLLGSLNTEAFF. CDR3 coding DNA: TGTGCCAGCAGCCTACTGGGCAGTTTGAACACTGAAGCTTTCTTT.

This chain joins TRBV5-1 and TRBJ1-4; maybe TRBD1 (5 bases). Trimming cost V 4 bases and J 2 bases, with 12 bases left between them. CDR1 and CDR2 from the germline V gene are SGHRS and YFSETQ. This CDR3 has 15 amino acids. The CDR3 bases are TGCGCCAGCAGCCCTGGGGCGACTACTAATGAAAAACTGTTTTTT. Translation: CASSPGATTNEKLFF. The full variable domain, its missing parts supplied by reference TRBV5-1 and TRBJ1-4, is KAGVTQTPRYLIKTRGQQVTLSCSPISGHRSVSWYQQTPGQGLQFLFEYFSETQRNKGNFPGRFSGRQFSNSRSEMNVSTLELGDSALYLCASSPGATTNEKLFFGSGTQLSVL.

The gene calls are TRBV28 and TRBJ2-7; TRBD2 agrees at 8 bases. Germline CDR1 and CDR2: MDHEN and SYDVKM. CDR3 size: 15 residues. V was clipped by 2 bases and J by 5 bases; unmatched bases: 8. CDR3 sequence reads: CASSLTLAGFNEQYF. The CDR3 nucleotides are TGTGCCAGCAGTTTAACCCTAGCGGGTTTCAACGAGCAGTACTTC.

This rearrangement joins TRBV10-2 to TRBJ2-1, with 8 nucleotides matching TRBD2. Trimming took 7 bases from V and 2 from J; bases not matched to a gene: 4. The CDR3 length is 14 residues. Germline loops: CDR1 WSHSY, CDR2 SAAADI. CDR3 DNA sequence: TGCGCCAGCACCGGGGGGGCCCCCTACAATGAGCAGTTCTTC. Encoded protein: CASTGGAPYNEQFF.

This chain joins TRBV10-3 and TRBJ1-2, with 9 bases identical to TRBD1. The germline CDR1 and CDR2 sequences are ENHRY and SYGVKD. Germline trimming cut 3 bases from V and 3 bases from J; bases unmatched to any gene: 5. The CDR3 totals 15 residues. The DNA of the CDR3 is TGTGCCATCAGTGACCTAGACAGGGGGGACTATGGCTACACCTTC. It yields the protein CAISDLDRGDYGYTF.